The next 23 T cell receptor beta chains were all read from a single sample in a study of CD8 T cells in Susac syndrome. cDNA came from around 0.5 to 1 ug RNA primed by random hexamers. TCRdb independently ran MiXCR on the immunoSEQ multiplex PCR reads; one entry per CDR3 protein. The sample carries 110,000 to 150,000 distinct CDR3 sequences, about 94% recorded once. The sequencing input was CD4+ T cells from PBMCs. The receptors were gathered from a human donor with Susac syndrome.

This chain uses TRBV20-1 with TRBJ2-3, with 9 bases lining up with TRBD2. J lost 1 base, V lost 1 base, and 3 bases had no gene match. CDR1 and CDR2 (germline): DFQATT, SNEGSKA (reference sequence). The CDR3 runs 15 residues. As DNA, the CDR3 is TGCAGTGCTAGAGGTAGCGGGAGACGCACAGATACGCAGTATTTT. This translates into CSARGSGRRTDTQYF.

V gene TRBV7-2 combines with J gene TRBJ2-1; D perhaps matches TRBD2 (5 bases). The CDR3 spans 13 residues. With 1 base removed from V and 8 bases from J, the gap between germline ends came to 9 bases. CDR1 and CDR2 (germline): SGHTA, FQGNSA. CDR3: CASSLVLRDEQFF. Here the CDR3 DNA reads TGTGCCAGCAGCTTAGTGTTGAGGGATGAGCAGTTCTTC.

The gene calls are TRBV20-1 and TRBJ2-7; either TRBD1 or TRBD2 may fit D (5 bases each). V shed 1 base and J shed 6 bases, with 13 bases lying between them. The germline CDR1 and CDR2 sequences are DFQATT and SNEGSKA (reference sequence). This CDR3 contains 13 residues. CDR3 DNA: TGCAGTGCTAGAGGCAGGGAGTTTTCCGAGCAGTACTTC. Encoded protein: CSARGREFSEQYF.

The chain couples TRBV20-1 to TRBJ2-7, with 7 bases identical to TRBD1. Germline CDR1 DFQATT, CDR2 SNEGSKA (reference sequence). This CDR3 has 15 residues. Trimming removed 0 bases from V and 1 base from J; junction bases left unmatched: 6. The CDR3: CSARDVDRFSYEQYF. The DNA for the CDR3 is TGCAGTGCTAGAGATGTGGACAGGTTTTCCTACGAGCAGTACTTC.

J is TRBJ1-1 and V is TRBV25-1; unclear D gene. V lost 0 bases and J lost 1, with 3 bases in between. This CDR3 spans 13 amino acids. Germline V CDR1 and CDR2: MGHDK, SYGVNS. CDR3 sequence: CASSEYSNTEAFF. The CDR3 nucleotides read TGTGCCAGCAGTGAATACTCGAACACTGAAGCTTTCTTT.

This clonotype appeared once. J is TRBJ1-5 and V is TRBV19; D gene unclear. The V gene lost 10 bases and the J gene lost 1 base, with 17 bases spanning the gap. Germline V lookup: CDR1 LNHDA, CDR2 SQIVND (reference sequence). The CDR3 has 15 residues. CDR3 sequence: CATQEGKVSNQPQHF. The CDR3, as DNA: TGTGCCACGCAGGAAGGGAAGGTGAGCAATCAGCCCCAGCATTTT. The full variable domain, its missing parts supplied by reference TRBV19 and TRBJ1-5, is DGGITQSPKYLFRKEGQNVTLSCEQNLNHDAMYWYRQDPGQGLRLIYYSQIVNDFQKGDIAEGYSVSREKKESFPLTVTSAQKNPTAFYLCATQEGKVSNQPQHFGDGTRLSIL.

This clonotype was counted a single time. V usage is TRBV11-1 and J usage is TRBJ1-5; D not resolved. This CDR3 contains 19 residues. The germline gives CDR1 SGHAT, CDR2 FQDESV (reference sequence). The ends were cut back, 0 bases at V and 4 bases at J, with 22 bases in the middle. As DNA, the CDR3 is TGTGCCAGCAGCTTAGCTTTCCGGCTTGATAGAGAACTTAATCAGCCCCAGCATTTT. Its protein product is CASSLAFRLDRELNQPQHF. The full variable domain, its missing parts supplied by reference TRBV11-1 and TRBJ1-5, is EAEVAQSPRYKITEKSQAVAFWCDPISGHATLYWYRQILGQGPELLVQFQDESVVDDSQLPKDRFSAERLKGVDSTLKIQPAELGDSAMYLCASSLAFRLDRELNQPQHFGDGTRLSIL.

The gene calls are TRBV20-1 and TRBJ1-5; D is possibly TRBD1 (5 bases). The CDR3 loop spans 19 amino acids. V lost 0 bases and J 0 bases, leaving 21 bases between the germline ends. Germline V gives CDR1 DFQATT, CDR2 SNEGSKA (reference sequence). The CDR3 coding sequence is TGCAGTGCTAGAGATACCCTCTCCGGGACTGTTTCTAGCAATCAGCCCCAGCATTTT. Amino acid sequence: CSARDTLSGTVSSNQPQHF.

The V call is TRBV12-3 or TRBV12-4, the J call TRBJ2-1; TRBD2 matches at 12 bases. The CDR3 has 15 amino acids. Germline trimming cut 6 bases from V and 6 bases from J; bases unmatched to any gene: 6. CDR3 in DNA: TGTGCCAGCAGCCGCACTAGCGGGAGGTCCAATGAGCAGTTCTTC. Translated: CASSRTSGRSNEQFF.

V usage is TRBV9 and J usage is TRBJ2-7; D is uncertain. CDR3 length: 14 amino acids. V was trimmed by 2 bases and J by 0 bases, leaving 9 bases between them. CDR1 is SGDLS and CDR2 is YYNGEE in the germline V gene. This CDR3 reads CASSVAGPSYEQYF. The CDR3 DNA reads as TGTGCCAGCAGCGTCGCCGGGCCCTCCTACGAGCAGTACTTC.

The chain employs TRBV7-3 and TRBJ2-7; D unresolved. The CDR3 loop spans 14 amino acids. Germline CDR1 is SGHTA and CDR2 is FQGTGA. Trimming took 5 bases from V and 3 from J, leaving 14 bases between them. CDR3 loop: CASSPAPNGYEQYF. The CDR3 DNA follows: TGTGCCAGCAGCCCAGCGCCGAATGGCTACGAGCAGTACTTC.

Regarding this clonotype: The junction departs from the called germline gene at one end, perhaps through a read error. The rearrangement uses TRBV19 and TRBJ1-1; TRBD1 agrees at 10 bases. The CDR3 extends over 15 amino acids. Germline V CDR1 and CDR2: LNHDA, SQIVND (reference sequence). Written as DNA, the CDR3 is TGTGCCAGTAGATACCTGGACAGGGGGAACTCTGAAGCTTTCTTT. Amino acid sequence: CASRYLDRGNSEAFF.

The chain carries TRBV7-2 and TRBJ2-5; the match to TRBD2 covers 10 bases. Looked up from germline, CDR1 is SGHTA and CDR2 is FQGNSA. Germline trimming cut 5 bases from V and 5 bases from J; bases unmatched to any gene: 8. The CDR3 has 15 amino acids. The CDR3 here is CASSPQAGGSETQYF. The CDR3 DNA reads TGTGCCAGCAGCCCCCAAGCGGGAGGGTCGGAGACCCAGTACTTC.

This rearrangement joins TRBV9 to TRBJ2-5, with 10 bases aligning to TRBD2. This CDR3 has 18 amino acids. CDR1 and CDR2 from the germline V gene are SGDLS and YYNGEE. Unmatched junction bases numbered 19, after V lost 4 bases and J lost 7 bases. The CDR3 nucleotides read TGTGCCAGCAGCCCCCGTTCGAGCGGGAGGGCCGCCTTGGGGACCCAGTACTTC. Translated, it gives CASSPRSSGRAALGTQYF.

The CDR3 loop is CSVGRDYGVEQFF. The CDR3 bases are TGCAGCGTTGGGCGTGACTACGGGGTCGAGCAGTTCTTC. The chain couples TRBV29-1 to TRBJ2-1; TRBD2 is a possible D gene (5 bases). Germline CDR1 reads SQVTM; CDR2 reads ANQGSEA. V was trimmed by 4 bases and J by 10 bases, leaving 17 bases between them. The CDR3 runs to 13 residues.

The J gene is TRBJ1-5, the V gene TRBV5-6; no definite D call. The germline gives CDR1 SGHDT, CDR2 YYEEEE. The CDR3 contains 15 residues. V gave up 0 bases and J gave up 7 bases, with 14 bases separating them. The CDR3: CASSLGGRGGQPQHF. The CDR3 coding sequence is TGTGCCAGCAGCTTGGGAGGAAGAGGAGGACAGCCCCAGCATTTT.

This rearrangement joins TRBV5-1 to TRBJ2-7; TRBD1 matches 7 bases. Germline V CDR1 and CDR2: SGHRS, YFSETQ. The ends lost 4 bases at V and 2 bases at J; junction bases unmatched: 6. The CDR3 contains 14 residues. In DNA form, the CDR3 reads TGCGCCAGCAGCCCCCGGGACAGCACCTACGAGCAGTACTTC. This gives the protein CASSPRDSTYEQYF. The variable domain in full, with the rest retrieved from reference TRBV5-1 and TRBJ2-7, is KAGVTQTPRYLIKTRGQQVTLSCSPISGHRSVSWYQQTPGQGLQFLFEYFSETQRNKGNFPGRFSGRQFSNSRSEMNVSTLELGDSALYLCASSPRDSTYEQYFGPGTRLTVT.

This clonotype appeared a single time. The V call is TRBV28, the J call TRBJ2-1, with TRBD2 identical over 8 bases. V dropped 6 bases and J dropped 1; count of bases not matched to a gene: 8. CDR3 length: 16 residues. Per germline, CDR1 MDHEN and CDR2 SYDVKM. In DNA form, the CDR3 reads TGTGCCAGCAGACCAGCCAGCGGGAGTTCCTACAATGAGCAGTTCTTC. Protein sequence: CASRPASGSSYNEQFF.

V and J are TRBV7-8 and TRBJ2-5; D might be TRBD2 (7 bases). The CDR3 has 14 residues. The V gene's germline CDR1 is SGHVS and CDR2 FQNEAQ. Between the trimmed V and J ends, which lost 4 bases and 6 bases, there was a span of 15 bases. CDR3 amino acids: CASSYGGGGKTQYF. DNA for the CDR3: TGTGCCAGCAGCTACGGCGGGGGCGGGAAGACCCAGTACTTC.

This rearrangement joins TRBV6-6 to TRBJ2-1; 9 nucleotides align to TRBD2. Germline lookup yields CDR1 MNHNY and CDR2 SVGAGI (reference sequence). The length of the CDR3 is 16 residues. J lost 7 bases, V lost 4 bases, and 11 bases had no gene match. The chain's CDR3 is CASSSHSGGPSNEQFF. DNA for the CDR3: TGTGCCAGCAGTTCCCATAGCGGGGGCCCCTCGAATGAGCAGTTCTTC.

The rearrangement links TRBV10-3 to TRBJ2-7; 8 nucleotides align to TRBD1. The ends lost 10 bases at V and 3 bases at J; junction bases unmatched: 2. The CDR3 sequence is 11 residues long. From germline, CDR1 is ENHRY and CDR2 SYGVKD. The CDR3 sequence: CATTGDYEQYF. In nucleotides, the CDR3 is TGTGCCACGACAGGGGACTACGAGCAGTACTTC.

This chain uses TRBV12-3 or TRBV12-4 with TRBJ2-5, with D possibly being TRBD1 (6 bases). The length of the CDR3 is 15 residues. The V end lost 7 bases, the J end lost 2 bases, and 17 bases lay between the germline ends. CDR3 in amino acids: CASTLRGTTQETQYF. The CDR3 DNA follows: TGTGCCAGCACCTTGAGGGGGACCACGCAAGAGACCCAGTACTTC.

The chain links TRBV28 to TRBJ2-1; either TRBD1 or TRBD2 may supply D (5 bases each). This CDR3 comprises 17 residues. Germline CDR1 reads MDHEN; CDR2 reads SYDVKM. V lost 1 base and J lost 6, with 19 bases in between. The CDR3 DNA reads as TGTGCCAGCAGTTTATTCGCCGGGACCGTAAACGGCAATGAGCAGTTCTTC. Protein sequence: CASSLFAGTVNGNEQFF.